Each of the 29 T cell receptor beta chains below was sequenced from the same sample in a study of breast tumors, draining lymph nodes, adjacent tissues. One entry per CDR3 protein, called by TCRdb with MiXCR from the multiplex PCR reads. Among some 170,000 distinct CDR3 sequences, about 34% were seen once, and the ten largest hold about 4.1%. Axillary draining lymph nodes of breast cancer patients supplied the node samples. The sequenced material came from axillary lymph node tissue. The receptors were sampled from a female donor with breast cancer. Some clones in this sample may be carry-over from other donors' samples.

This chain links TRBV5-6 with TRBJ1-1; possible D gene TRBD1, 5 bases. Germline V lookup: CDR1 SGHDT, CDR2 YYEEEE. V shed 1 base and J shed 5 bases, with 6 bases lying between them. This CDR3 contains 12 residues. The CDR3 sequence: CASSLTGTEAFF. The CDR3 coding sequence is TGTGCCAGCAGCTTGACAGGTACTGAAGCTTTCTTT.

The sample holds a few counts of this clonotype. DNA for the CDR3: TGTGCCACCAGTGACATTAGGACTAGCGGGAGGAACACCGGGGAGCTGTTTTTT. It specifies CATSDIRTSGRNTGELFF. The chain combines TRBV24-1 with TRBJ2-2, with 13 bases fitting TRBD2. V dropped 4 bases and J dropped 1; count of bases not matched to a gene: 5. Germline CDR1 KGHDR, CDR2 SFDVKD. This CDR3 is built from 18 residues.

This clonotype was counted at least ten times. This chain joins TRBV3-1 and TRBJ2-7; tentative D call: TRBD1 (7 bases). V lost 1 base, J lost 6 bases, and 19 bases lay in between. Germline V lookup: CDR1 LGHDT, CDR2 YNNKEL (reference sequence). The CDR3 contains 16 residues. CDR3 DNA: TGTGCCAGCAGCCAAGGGAGGGGCACAGGGGCGCCCGAGCAGTACTTC. It yields the protein CASSQGRGTGAPEQYF.

This clonotype was picked up many times. The rearrangement uses TRBV11-2 and TRBJ1-3; D is uncertain. CDR1 is SGHAT and CDR2 is FQNNGV in the germline V gene. The V end lost 5 bases, the J end lost 3 bases, and 11 bases lay between the germline ends. The CDR3 runs 14 residues. CDR3 in amino acids: CASSPGGSGNTIYF. The CDR3 DNA reads TGTGCCAGCAGCCCAGGAGGCAGTGGAAACACCATATATTTT.

This clonotype has ten or more counts. The chain recombines TRBV20-1 with TRBJ2-7, with TRBD2 matching 7 bases. The V gene end was trimmed by 0 bases and the J gene end by 5 bases; junction bases not matched to a gene: 10. This CDR3 is 15 amino acids long. Germline V lookup: CDR1 DFQATT, CDR2 SNEGSKA (reference sequence). The CDR3 protein is CSARDDGLVSDEQYF. CDR3 DNA sequence: TGCAGTGCTAGAGATGACGGACTAGTTTCCGACGAGCAGTACTTC.

This clonotype was picked up many times. V usage is TRBV12-3 or TRBV12-4 and J usage is TRBJ2-2; D is unclear. Trimming removed 9 bases at V and 5 bases at J, with 7 bases between. This CDR3 region has 11 residues. The CDR3, as DNA: TGTGCCAGTAAGCTTACCGGGGAGCTGTTTTTT. Translation gives CASKLTGELFF.

This clonotype was counted a few times. The J gene is TRBJ2-1, the V gene TRBV5-4, with a tentative D call TRBD2 (6 bases). Between the trimmed V and J ends, which lost 6 bases and 2 bases, there was a span of 12 bases. Germline CDR1 SGHNT, CDR2 YYREEE (reference sequence). This CDR3 comprises 14 residues. This chain's CDR3 is CASTREVAYNEQFF. CDR3 nucleotide sequence: TGTGCCAGCACCAGGGAGGTGGCCTACAATGAGCAGTTCTTC.

In regard to this clonotype: A read error may be the cause here, since a much bigger clone is one base away. This chain uses TRBV6-2 or TRBV6-3 with TRBJ1-2; weak D call: TRBD1 (5 bases). The CDR3 is 13 residues long. Trimming took off 7 bases at V and 4 bases at J, with 13 bases between the two ends. CDR1 MNHEY and CDR2 SVGEGT come from the germline V gene. The CDR3 DNA reads as TGTGCCAGCAACGGGGACCAGACCTATGGCTACACCTTC. Its protein product is CASNGDQTYGYTF.

This clonotype was seen a few times. This may be a read error: a much more frequent sequence differs by one nucleotide. The rearrangement uses TRBV20-1 and TRBJ1-5, with 7 positions matching TRBD1. Trimming cost V 5 bases and J 3 bases; bases outside gene matches: 13. This CDR3 spans 16 amino acids. Germline V gives CDR1 DFQATT, CDR2 SNEGSKA (reference sequence). The CDR3 DNA reads as TGCAGTGCTGCCGGGAGACAGGGAGGAACCAATCAGCCCCAGCATTTT. Residues: CSAAGRQGGTNQPQHF.

This clonotype has at least ten counts. This chain links TRBV7-9 with TRBJ2-5; D possibly corresponds to TRBD1 (5 bases). CDR1 and CDR2 from the germline V gene are SEHNR and FQNEAQ (reference sequence). The CDR3 consists of 14 residues. Between the trimmed V and J ends, which lost 5 bases and 5 bases, there was a span of 15 bases. In DNA, the CDR3 is TGTGCCAGCAGCACCCGACAGTACGAGGAGACCCAGTACTTC. The encoded protein is CASSTRQYEETQYF.

The V call is TRBV20-1, the J call TRBJ1-2; possibly TRBD1 for D (5 bases). This CDR3 contains 13 residues. The V and J ends lost 6 bases and 8 bases respectively, with 19 bases between them. Germline assignment: CDR1 DFQATT and CDR2 SNEGSKA (reference sequence). This CDR3 is CSAATVSGGGYTF. The CDR3, as DNA: TGCAGTGCCGCGACAGTTTCGGGAGGGGGCTACACCTTC.

Ten or more counts support this clonotype. The V gene is TRBV10-3, the J gene TRBJ1-5; D remains ambiguous. Trimming took 2 bases from V and 15 from J, leaving 14 bases between them. Germline CDR1 reads ENHRY; CDR2 reads SYGVKD. The CDR3 runs to 12 residues. In DNA form, the CDR3 reads TGTGCCATCAGTGAGGCCCCAGGTTGGTTGCATTTT. As protein: CAISEAPGWLHF.

This clonotype has a count of ten or more. The junction differs from germline at one of its ends, possibly a read error. V is TRBV4-2 and J is TRBJ2-5, with 14 bases lining up with TRBD2. Per germline, CDR1 LGHNA and CDR2 YNFKEQ. This CDR3 is built from 17 residues. The CDR3 region has the DNA TGCGCCAGCAGCCAAGGACTAGCGGGAGGTCGGCAAGAGACCCAGTACTTC. This codes for CASSQGLAGGRQETQYF.

This clonotype showed up many times. The chain recombines TRBV5-1 with TRBJ2-5; TRBD2 matches 12 bases. Germline trimming cut 2 bases from V and 2 bases from J; bases unmatched to any gene: 1. This CDR3 region has 15 residues. Germline CDR1 reads SGHRS; CDR2 reads YFSETQ. CDR3 region: CASSLLAGGQETQYF. CDR3 sequence (DNA): TGCGCCAGCAGCTTACTAGCGGGGGGACAAGAGACCCAGTACTTC.

This clonotype has ten or more counts. The gene calls are TRBV11-2 and TRBJ2-3; the D gene could be TRBD1 or TRBD2 (5 bases each). The CDR3 is made up of 16 amino acids. Germline-derived CDR1 and CDR2 are SGHAT and FQNNGV. Between the trimmed V and J ends, which lost 4 bases and 4 bases, there was a span of 18 bases. The CDR3, as DNA: TGTGCCAGCAGCTCCGCCAGGCTGGGACGTGCAGATACGCAGTATTTT. It translates to CASSSARLGRADTQYF. The full variable domain, completed using reference TRBV11-2 and TRBJ2-3, is EAGVAQSPRYKIIEKRQSVAFWCNPISGHATLYWYQQILGQGPKLLIQFQNNGVVDDSQLPKDRFSAERLKGVDSTLKIQPAKLEDSAVYLCASSSARLGRADTQYFGPGTRLTVL.

This clonotype was found a few times. A read error may produce the germline difference seen at one junction end. V is TRBV6-5 and J is TRBJ1-5, with D hard to call. CDR1 and CDR2 (germline): MNHEY, SVGAGI. This CDR3 contains 15 residues. Written as DNA, the CDR3 is TGTGCCAGCAGTCACTCGAAACAGCCCAATCAGCCCCAGCATTTT. Its protein product is CASSHSKQPNQPQHF.

This chain links TRBV20-1 with TRBJ2-5, with 10 bases matching TRBD1. Germline CDR1 and CDR2: DFQATT and SNEGSKA (reference sequence). This CDR3 spans 16 amino acids. Trimming removed 1 base from V and 1 base from J; junction bases left unmatched: 6. The DNA of the CDR3 is TGCAGTGCTAGAGCCCGGGACAGGGGCCCCCAAGAGACCCAGTACTTC. Translated: CSARARDRGPQETQYF.

This chain joins TRBV29-1 and TRBJ2-7, with 7 positions matching TRBD1. Germline V gives CDR1 SQVTM, CDR2 ANQGSEA. This CDR3 region has 13 residues. V was pared by 7 bases and J by 1 base, with 7 bases of the junction left unmatched. The DNA of the CDR3 is TGCAGCGCTCGGACAGGCGCTTCCTACGAGCAGTACTTC. Its protein product is CSARTGASYEQYF.

About this clonotype itself: A much larger clone is a single base away; this may be a read error. The chain has TRBV29-1 and TRBJ2-7, with 14 bases matching TRBD2. Germline lookup yields CDR1 SQVTM and CDR2 ANQGSEA. The junction had 10 bases not matched to a gene; V was cut back by 3 bases and J by 9 bases. This CDR3 contains 15 residues. The CDR3 loop reads CSVEGGTSGGGWQYF. For the CDR3, the DNA is TGCAGCGTTGAGGGGGGGACTAGCGGGGGAGGATGGCAGTACTTC.

This chain connects TRBV7-9 to TRBJ1-1, with no clear D. Deletions cut 3 bases from V and 3 bases from J, with 8 bases between. This CDR3 comprises 13 residues. Germline V gene data show CDR1 as SEHNR and CDR2 as FQNEAQ (reference sequence). CDR3 DNA sequence: TGTGCCAGCAGCTTCCACGGGGACACTGAAGCTTTCTTT. This translates into CASSFHGDTEAFF.

The V and J genes are TRBV4-1 and TRBJ1-4, with 7 bases aligning to TRBD1. The CDR3 loop spans 14 amino acids. Unmatched junction bases numbered 5, after V lost 4 bases and J lost 6 bases. From germline, CDR1 is MGHRA and CDR2 YSYEKL. CDR3 amino acids: CASSPGQGDEKLFF. The CDR3 region has the DNA TGCGCCAGCAGCCCGGGGCAGGGGGATGAAAAACTGTTTTTT.

This chain links TRBV7-2 with TRBJ1-5, with a tentative D call TRBD1 (6 bases). CDR3 length: 15 amino acids. V gave up 9 bases and J gave up 0 bases, with 15 bases separating them. The V gene's germline CDR1 is SGHTA and CDR2 FQGNSA. The CDR3 nucleotides are TGTGCCAGTCCTGGGGGCACCTTTAGCAATCAGCCCCAGCATTTT. The encoded protein is CASPGGTFSNQPQHF.

This clonotype has ten or more counts. This chain links TRBV7-2 with TRBJ2-1; tentatively, D is TRBD1 or TRBD2 (5 bases each). Germline V gives CDR1 SGHTA, CDR2 FQGNSA. The CDR3 is 17 amino acids. V was trimmed by 0 bases and J by 0 bases, leaving 12 bases between them. CDR3 residues: CASSLARGRSSYNEQFF. DNA for the CDR3: TGTGCCAGCAGCTTAGCGAGGGGCCGGAGCTCCTACAATGAGCAGTTCTTC.

For this clonotype: In this CDR3 the conserved last residue, phenylalanine or tryptophan, is missing, so a read error is likely. This chain joins TRBV7-3 and TRBJ1-4; D not resolved. CDR1 is SGHTA and CDR2 is FQGTGA in the germline V gene. V was cut by 2 bases and J by 7 bases, with 11 bases left in between. This CDR3 has 14 residues. In DNA, the CDR3 is TGTGCCAGCAGCTTACGTGTAGGGATTGAAAAACTGTTTCTC. It codes for CASSLRVGIEKLFL.

This clonotype occurred many times. The J gene is TRBJ1-3, the V gene TRBV11-3; D gene ambiguous. Between the trimmed V and J ends, which lost 5 bases and 2 bases, there was a span of 7 bases. The CDR3 is made up of 13 amino acids. Germline values: CDR1 SGHNT, CDR2 YENEEA. The CDR3 spells CASSLGAGNTIYF. CDR3 sequence (DNA): TGTGCCAGCAGCCTAGGAGCTGGAAACACCATATATTTT.

This clonotype was counted between two and nine times. One base away lies a much larger clone, so this may be a sequencing read error. The V and J genes are TRBV5-5 and TRBJ2-7; D is perhaps TRBD1 (5 bases). Germline V gene data show CDR1 as SGHKS and CDR2 as YYEKEE (reference sequence). The CDR3 has 12 amino acids. Trimming pared 5 bases from V and 6 bases from J, leaving 12 bases between. The CDR3 sequence: CASSQDISEQYF. The CDR3 DNA reads as TGTGCCAGCAGTCAGGACATCTCCGAGCAGTACTTC. Using reference TRBV5-5 and TRBJ2-7 for the parts outside the CDR3, the full variable domain is DAGVTQSPTHLIKTRGQQVTLRCSPISGHKSVSWYQQVLGQGPQFIFQYYEKEERGRGNFPDRFSARQFPNYSSELNVNALLLGDSALYLCASSQDISEQYFGPGTRLTVT.

At least ten counts were recorded for this clonotype. The V and J genes are TRBV6-2 or TRBV6-3 and TRBJ2-2; either TRBD1 or TRBD2 may fit D (6 bases each). Germline-derived CDR1 and CDR2 are MNHEY and SVGEGT. The V end lost 5 bases, the J end lost 4 bases, and 26 bases lay between the germline ends. This CDR3 contains 19 residues. The CDR3 coding sequence is TGTGCCAGCAGTCCCCGCCTTCCGGGAGTGTCAGGGGCCACCGGGGAGCTGTTTTTT. It translates to CASSPRLPGVSGATGELFF.

V and J are TRBV15 and TRBJ1-5, with a tentative D call TRBD1 (6 bases). Trimming pared 5 bases from V and 6 bases from J, leaving 11 bases between. The germline V gene has CDR1 LNHNV and CDR2 YYDKDF (reference sequence). There are 13 residues in the CDR3. The CDR3 here is CATSQGGSQPQHF. In DNA form, the CDR3 reads TGTGCCACCAGCCAAGGGGGTAGTCAGCCCCAGCATTTT.

The rearrangement uses TRBV19 and TRBJ2-1; 14 nucleotides align to TRBD2. Germline trimming cut 8 bases from V and 9 bases from J; bases unmatched to any gene: 6. The CDR3 loop spans 14 amino acids. Per germline, CDR1 LNHDA and CDR2 SQIVND (reference sequence). CDR3 region: CASAGTSGSSEQFF. DNA for the CDR3: TGTGCCAGTGCCGGGACTAGCGGGAGCAGTGAGCAGTTCTTC.